The entry below gives a single T cell receptor beta chain sequence along with its context. This clone was detected only once. The specificity of this receptor is unknown. Base qualities are missing; no much larger clone stands one base away. This entry belongs to a study of T cell responses to AZD1222 COVID-19 vaccine (dated by TCRdb to about 2021). Turning to the overall study: TCR sequencing covered 230 or so trial participants: 200 to 210 given two doses of AZD1222 and 26 given two doses of MenACWY control vaccine. Trial participants were enrolled by age into 18-55, 56-69 and 70-plus year subgroups, with approximately 150, 30 and 60 TCR-sequenced participants respectively. The investigation overall reported the following: In the small 56-69-year group, the increase in depth fell short of significance, most likely because of low power. Vaccine-associated CD4 TCRs spanned the whole spike protein, with dominant responses in regions 160-218 and 743-854. Nearly half of unique spike-specific TCRs reportedly recognized epitopes outside regions mutated in the B.1.351 and B.1.1.7 variants. Most participants were white British and females outnumbered males, and the authors suggested that clonal diversity may have been underestimated. Because no day 14 peak-response samples were available, repertoires were characterized only after the peak T cell response. After two AZD1222 doses, spike-specific TCR breadth and depth were significantly higher than at day 0 and than in MenACWY recipients. Conclusions about previously exposed vaccinees are limited because only a handful of AZD1222 recipients were SARS-CoV-2 seropositive at baseline.

Sample time point, as interpreted from the label and publication: about 28 days (+/-7) after the second vaccine dose. AZD1222 recipients with second doses at about 4 weeks or about 12 weeks were pooled, because spike-specific TCR depth and breadth did not differ between schedules. Vaccinee samples came from UK trials COV001 and COV002, including a single-blind randomized controlled phase 2/3 trial of AZD1222 (ChAdOx1 nCoV-19) in healthy adults. For TCRbeta chain sequencing, PBMC samples were collected from trial participants at day 0 and at day 28 after the second dose. The CDR3 regions of human TCRbeta chains were subjected to immunosequencing. The study's processing was this. Repertoire TCRs were checked for matches against a reference library of SARS-CoV-2-specific TCRs that had been generated using the MIRA antigen-specificity platform. Breadth was defined as the fraction of unique TCRs that were SARS-CoV-2-associated, and depth was defined as the fraction of total T cells that were SARS-CoV-2-associated. Using the MIRA data, every spike-specific TCR was mapped to the spike region that the TCR reacted to and assigned to either a CD4 or a CD8 class. Log10-transformed breadth and depth values were compared by one-way ANOVA with Sidak's multiple comparisons tests. Entries here come from immuneACCESS through TCRdb and include only in-frame sequences with V and J called. Some clones fail to appear in such tables; in the studies checked, an unresolved V gene covers under half of the shortfall, and the cause of the remainder is unknown. V and J calls and clone size are those listed in that table; D and trimming were worked out from the DNA. The sample data list about 90,000 clones, and 85% of these were observed just once. The ten biggest clones cover around 5% of the sample.

Inclusive of the bounding cysteine and phenylalanine, the CDR3 is 16 residues long. Just CDR3 DNA is preserved here, 48 bases in frame from base 1. V lost 0 bases and J lost 3 bases; the stretch between them is 14 bases long. CDR1 is given as LNHDA and CDR2 as SQIVND, both from the germline V gene (reference sequence). The chain employs TRBV19 and TRBJ1-2; the D gene is perhaps TRBD1, from 5 matching bases. The sample here was peripheral blood, taken 28 days after the second AZD1222 dose. This clonotype was obtained from an adult who received the AZD1222 COVID-19 vaccine. The CDR3 reads as follows: CASSIEGLIVDYGYTF. The DNA reads TGTGCCAGTAGTATAGAGGGACTTATTGTGGACTATGGCTACACCTTC.